The clone carrying this T cell receptor beta chain has more than one count but fewer than ten. It was with 60 Vbeta and 13 Jbeta primers that the PCR ran. Assay used: immunoSEQ multiplex PCR; TCRdb lists only in-frame clones, some missing. In the table there are roughly 89,000 clones, 75% to 85% of which are singletons. The CDR3 is 18 residues long. V dropped 5 bases and J dropped 2 bases, with 24 bases sitting between them. Germline V gene lookup returns CDR1 SGHKS and CDR2 YYEKEE (reference sequence). This sample was included in a study of cytomegalovirus exposure and HLA in healthy donors. This TCR came from a woman in her 30s in good health and CMV-seronegative. The rearrangement links TRBV5-5 to TRBJ2-3, with TRBD1 as a possible D gene (6 bases). The specimen was PBMCs. The CDR3 bases are TGTGCCAGCAGTTTAAAAACTACAGGGACCTTAACCACAGATACGCAGTATTTT. This gives the protein CASSLKTTGTLTTDTQYF. The whole variable domain, remainder taken from reference TRBV5-5 and TRBJ2-3, is DAGVTQSPTHLIKTRGQQVTLRCSPISGHKSVSWYQQVLGQGPQFIFQYYEKEERGRGNFPDRFSARQFPNYSSELNVNALLLGDSALYLCASSLKTTGTLTTDTQYFGPGTRLTVL.